This T cell receptor (beta chain) was retrieved from a study of CD8 T cells in Susac syndrome. On the study more broadly: When blood was drawn, the patients with Susac syndrome were therapy-naive, on corticosteroids, or on intravenous immunoglobulin alone.

The V and J ends lost 0 bases and 8 bases, in that order; junction bases with no gene match: 11. Germline CDR1 reads LGHDT; CDR2 reads YNNKEL (reference sequence). The CDR3 runs to 17 residues. Random hexamers primed reverse transcription of roughly 0.45 to 1 ug RNA. TCRdb reprocessed the immunoSEQ multiplex PCR reads with MiXCR, giving one entry per CDR3 protein. The sample records roughly 140,000 distinct CDR3 sequences, 85% to 95% being singletons. Input material: CD4+ T cells from PBMCs. The chain couples TRBV3-1 to TRBJ2-1; 9 nucleotides agree with TRBD2. The receptor was derived from a human donor with Susac syndrome. CDR3: CASSQEMRRGGIDEQFF. The CDR3 DNA follows: TGTGCCAGCAGCCAAGAGATGCGGCGGGGGGGTATAGATGAGCAGTTCTTC.